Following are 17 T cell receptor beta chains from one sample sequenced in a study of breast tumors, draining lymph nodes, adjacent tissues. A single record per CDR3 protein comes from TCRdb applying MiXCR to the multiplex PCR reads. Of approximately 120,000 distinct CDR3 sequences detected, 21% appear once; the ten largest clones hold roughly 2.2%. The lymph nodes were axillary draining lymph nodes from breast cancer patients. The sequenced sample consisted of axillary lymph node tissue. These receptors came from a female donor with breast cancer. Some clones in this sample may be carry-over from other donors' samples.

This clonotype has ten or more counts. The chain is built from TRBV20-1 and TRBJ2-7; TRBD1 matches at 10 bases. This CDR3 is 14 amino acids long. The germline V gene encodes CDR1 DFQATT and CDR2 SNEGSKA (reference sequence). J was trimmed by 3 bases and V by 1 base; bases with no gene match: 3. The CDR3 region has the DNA TGCAGTGCTAGAGGGGACAGGGGTCGCTACGAGCAGTACTTC. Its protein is CSARGDRGRYEQYF.

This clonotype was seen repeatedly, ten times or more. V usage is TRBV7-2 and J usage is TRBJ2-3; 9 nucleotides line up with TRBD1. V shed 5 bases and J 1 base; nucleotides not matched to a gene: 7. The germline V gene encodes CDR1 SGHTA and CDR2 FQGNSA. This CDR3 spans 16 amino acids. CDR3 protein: CASSPGWTGGTDTQYF. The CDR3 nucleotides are TGTGCCAGCAGCCCCGGGTGGACAGGGGGCACAGATACGCAGTATTTT.

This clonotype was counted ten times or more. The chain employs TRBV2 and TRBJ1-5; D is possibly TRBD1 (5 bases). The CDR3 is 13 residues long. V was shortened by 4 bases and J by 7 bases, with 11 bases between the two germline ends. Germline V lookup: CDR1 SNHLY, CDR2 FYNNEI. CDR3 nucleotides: TGTGCCAGCAGTGTGGGCAGGGAACAGCCCCAGCATTTT. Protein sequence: CASSVGREQPQHF.

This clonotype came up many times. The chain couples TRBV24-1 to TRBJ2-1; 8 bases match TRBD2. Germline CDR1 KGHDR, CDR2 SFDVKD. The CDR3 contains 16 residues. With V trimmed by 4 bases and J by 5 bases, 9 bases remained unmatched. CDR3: CATSDLSGSGNNEQFF. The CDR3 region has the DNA TGTGCCACCAGTGACCTAAGCGGGAGTGGCAACAATGAGCAGTTCTTC.

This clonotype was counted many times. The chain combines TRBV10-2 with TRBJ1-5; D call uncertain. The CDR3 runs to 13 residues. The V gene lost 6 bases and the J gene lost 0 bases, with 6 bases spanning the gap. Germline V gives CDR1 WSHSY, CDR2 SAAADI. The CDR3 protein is CASRDNSNQPQHF. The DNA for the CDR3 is TGCGCCAGCAGAGACAATAGCAATCAGCCCCAGCATTTT.

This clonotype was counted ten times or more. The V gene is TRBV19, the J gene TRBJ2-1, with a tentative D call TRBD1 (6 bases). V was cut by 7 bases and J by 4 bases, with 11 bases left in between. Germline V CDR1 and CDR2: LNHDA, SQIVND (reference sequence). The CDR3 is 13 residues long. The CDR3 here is CASTTGSYNEQFF. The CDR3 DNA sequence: TGTGCCAGTACTACAGGGAGTTACAATGAGCAGTTCTTC.

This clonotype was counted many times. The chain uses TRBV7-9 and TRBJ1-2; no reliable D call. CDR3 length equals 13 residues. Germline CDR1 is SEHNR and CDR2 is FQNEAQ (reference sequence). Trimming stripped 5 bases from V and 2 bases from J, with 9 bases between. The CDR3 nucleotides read TGTGCCAGCAGCCCCCTTCTAAACTATGGCTACACCTTC. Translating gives CASSPLLNYGYTF.

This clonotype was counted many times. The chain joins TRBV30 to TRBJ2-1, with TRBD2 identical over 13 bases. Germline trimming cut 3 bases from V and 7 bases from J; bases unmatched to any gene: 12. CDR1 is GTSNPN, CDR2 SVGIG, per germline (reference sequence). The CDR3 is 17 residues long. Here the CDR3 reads CAWRRRAGLAGSNEQFF. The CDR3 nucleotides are TGTGCCTGGAGGCGACGGGCGGGACTAGCGGGAAGTAATGAGCAGTTCTTC.

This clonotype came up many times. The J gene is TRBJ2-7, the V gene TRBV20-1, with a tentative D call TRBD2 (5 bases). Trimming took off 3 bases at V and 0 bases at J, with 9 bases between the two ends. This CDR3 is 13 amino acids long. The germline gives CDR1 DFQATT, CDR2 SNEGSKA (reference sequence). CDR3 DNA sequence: TGCAGTGCTAGTCCTAGCATCTCCTACGAGCAGTACTTC. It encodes CSASPSISYEQYF.

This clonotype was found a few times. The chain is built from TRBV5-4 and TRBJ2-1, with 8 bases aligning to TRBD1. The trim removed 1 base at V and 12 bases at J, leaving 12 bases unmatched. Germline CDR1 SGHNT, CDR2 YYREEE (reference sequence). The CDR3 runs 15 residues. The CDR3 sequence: CASSLSTGGNFGQFF. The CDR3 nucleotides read TGTGCCAGCAGCTTGAGTACAGGGGGAAATTTTGGGCAGTTCTTC.

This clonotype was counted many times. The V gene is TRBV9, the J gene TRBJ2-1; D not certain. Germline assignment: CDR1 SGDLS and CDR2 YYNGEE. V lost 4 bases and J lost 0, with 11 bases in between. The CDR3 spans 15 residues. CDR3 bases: TGTGCCAGCAGCTCCGGCTGGGGCTCCTACAATGAGCAGTTCTTC. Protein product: CASSSGWGSYNEQFF.

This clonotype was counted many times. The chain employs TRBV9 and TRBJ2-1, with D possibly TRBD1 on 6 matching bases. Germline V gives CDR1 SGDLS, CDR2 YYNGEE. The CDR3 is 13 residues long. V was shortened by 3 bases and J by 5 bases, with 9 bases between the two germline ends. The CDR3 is CASSETGDNEQFF. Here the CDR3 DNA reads TGTGCCAGCAGCGAGACAGGAGACAATGAGCAGTTCTTC. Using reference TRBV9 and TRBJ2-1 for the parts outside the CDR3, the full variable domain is DSGVTQTPKHLITATGQRVTLRCSPRSGDLSVYWYQQSLDQGLQFLIQYYNGEERAKGNILERFSAQQFPDLHSELNLSSLELGDSALYFCASSETGDNEQFFGPGTRLTVL.

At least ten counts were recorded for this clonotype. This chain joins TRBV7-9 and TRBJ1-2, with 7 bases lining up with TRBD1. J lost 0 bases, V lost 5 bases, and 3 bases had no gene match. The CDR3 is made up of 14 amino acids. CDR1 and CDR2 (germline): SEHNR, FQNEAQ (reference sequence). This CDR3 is CASSDRATNYGYTF. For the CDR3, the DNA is TGTGCCAGCAGCGACAGGGCTACTAACTATGGCTACACCTTC.

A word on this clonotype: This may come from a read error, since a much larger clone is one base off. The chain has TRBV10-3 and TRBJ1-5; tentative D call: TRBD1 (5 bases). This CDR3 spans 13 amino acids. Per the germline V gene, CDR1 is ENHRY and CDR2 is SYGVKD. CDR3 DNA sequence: TGTGCCATCGGTGAGCAGGGAGATCAGCCCCAGCATTTT. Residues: CAIGEQGDQPQHF.

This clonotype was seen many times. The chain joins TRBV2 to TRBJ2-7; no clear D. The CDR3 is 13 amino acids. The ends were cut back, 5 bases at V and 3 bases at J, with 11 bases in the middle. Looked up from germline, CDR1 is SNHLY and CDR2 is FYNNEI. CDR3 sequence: CASSQSRSYEQYF. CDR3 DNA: TGTGCCAGCAGTCAAAGTCGGAGCTACGAGCAGTACTTC.

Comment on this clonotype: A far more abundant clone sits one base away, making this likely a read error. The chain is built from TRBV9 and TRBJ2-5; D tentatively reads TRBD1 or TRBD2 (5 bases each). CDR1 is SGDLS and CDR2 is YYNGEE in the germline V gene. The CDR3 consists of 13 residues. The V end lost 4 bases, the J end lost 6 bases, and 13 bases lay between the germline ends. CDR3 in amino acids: CASSPPGQQTQYF. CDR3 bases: TGTGCCAGCAGCCCTCCGGGGCAGCAGACCCAGTACTTC.

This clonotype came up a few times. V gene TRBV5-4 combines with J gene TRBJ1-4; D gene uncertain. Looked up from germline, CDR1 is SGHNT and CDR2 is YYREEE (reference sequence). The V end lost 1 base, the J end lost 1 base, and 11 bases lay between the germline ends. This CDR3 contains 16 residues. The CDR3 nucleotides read TGTGCCAGCAGCTTGAGAGGACTGGGAACTAATGAAAAACTGTTTTTT. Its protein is CASSLRGLGTNEKLFF.